This T cell receptor beta chain was captured by sequencing in a study of blood T cell repertoires in COVID-19. About the study: Samples came from the United States, Italy and Spain, spanning acute and convalescent COVID-19. Nucleic acid was either cDNA or gDNA, and it came from T cells, B-cell-depleted T cells, or PBMCs.

This CDR3 has 13 amino acids. Germline values: CDR1 SNHLY, CDR2 FYNNEI. V was shortened by 8 bases and J by 4 bases, with 14 bases between the two germline ends. Per the original data handling: Scientists estimated how many nucleated cells there were by amplifying reference gene primers. TCRdb's copy holds only in-frame clones and misses some; the assay was immunoSEQ multiplex PCR. V, J and clone size were drawn from that table, and D and trimming were deduced from the DNA. The data show about 210,000 clones, 84% seen once. The Seattle site enrolled patients during active infection and followed them longitudinally.

The sample was peripheral blood. This sequence was found in a woman older than 75 with COVID-19, enrolled during active disease. The V call is TRBV2, the J call TRBJ1-2; D is possibly TRBD1 (5 bases). In DNA, the CDR3 is TGTGCCAGCCGACGGGGGGAAGCCTATGGCTACACCTTC. It specifies CASRRGEAYGYTF.